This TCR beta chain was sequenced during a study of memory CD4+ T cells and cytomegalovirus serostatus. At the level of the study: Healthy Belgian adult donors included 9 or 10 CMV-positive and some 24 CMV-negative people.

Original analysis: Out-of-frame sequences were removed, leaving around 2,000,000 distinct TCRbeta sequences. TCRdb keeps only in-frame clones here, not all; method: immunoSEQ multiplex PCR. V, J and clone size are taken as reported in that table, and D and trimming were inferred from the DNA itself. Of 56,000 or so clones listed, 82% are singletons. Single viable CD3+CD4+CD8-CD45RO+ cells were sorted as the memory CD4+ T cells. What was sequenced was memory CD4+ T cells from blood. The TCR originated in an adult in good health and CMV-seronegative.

As DNA, the CDR3 is TGCGCCAGCAGCTTGGCGGGCAGGGGCATGAACACTGAAGCTTTCTTT. Its translation: CASSLAGRGMNTEAFF. This chain connects TRBV5-1 to TRBJ1-1; maybe TRBD1 (6 bases). V lost 0 bases to trimming and J lost 0 bases, with 12 bases between them. The CDR3 is made up of 16 amino acids. Per germline, CDR1 SGHRS and CDR2 YFSETQ.